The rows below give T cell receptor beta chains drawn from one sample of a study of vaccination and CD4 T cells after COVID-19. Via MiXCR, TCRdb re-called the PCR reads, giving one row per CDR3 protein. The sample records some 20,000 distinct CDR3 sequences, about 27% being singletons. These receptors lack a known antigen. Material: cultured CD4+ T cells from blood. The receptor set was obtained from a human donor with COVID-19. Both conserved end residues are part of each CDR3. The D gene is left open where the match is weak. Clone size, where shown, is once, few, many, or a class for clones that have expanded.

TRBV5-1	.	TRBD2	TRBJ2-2	TGCGCCAGCGGACCTCGGACTAGCGCGAACACCGGGGAGCTGTTTTTT	CASGPRTSANTGELFF
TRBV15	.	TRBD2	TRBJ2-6	TGTGCCACCAGCAGGGCGGGGGGCCCCCCTGGGGCCAACGTCCTGACTTTC	CATSRAGGPPGANVLTF
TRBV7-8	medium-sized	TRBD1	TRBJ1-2	TGTGCCAGCAGCCTACAGGGGCAGCCGGGTAACTATGGCTACACCTTC	CASSLQGQPGNYGYTF
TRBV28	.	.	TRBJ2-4	TGTGCCAGCAGTTCAAGGGGACGGTCGCTAGCCAAAAACATTCAGTACTTC	CASSSRGRSLAKNIQYF
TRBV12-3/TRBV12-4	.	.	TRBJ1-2	TGTACCAGCAGTTTAGTCGGGAGGTACTATGGCTACACCTTC	CTSSLVGRYYGYTF
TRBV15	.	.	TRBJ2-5	TGTGCCACCACCGTCAGACTCGGGCGGGAGACCCAGTACTTC	CATTVRLGRETQYF
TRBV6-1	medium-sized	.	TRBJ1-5	TGTGCCAGCAGTGAGACGCAGGGGATTCAGCCCCAGCATTTT	CASSETQGIQPQHF
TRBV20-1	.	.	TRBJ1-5	TGCAGTGCTAGAGCCCCCTCAGGGCGGCCCCAGCATTTT	CSARAPSGRPQHF
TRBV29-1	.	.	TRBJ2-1	TGCAGCGCGGGGGGCGGGGGAGCTCACAATGAGCAGTTCTTC	CSAGGGGAHNEQFF
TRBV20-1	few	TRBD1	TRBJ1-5	TGCAGTGCTAGTCAGCATTCCGGGACAGGTCTAGGCAATCAGCCCCAGCATTTT	CSASQHSGTGLGNQPQHF
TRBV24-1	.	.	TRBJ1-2	TGTGCCACCAGTTCAGGGGATGGCTACACCTTC	CATSSGDGYTF
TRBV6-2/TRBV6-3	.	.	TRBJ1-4	TGTGCCAGCAGTTCGGGACTAACTAATGAAAAACTGTTTTTT	CASSSGLTNEKLFF
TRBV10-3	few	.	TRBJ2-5	TGTGCCGGACAGACAGCTCTCCGGGAGACCCAGTACTTC	CAGQTALRETQYF
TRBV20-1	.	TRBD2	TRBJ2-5	TGCAGTGCCAGAGCGGGGGGCGGAGAGACCCAGTACTTC	CSARAGGGETQYF
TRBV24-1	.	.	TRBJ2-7	TGTGCCACAGGGTCGGCAACCTACGAGCAGTACTTC	CATGSATYEQYF
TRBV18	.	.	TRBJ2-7	TGTGCCAGCTCAACCTCGTACGAGCAGTACTTC	CASSTSYEQYF
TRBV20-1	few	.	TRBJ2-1	TGCAGTGCTAGAGGTGCGAGTTTTTACAATGAGCAGTTCTTC	CSARGASFYNEQFF
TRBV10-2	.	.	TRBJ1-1	TGCGCCAGCAGTGTGGTGACGGAGAACACTGAAGCTTTCTTT	CASSVVTENTEAFF
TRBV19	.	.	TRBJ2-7	TGTGCCAGTAGTATGGCCAGGGATTACGAGCAGTACTTC	CASSMARDYEQYF
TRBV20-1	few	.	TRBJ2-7	TGCAGTGCTAGAGATGCGAGGATGGGCTCCTACGAGCAGTACTTC	CSARDARMGSYEQYF
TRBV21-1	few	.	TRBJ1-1	TGTGCCAGCAGCAAACCGCCGGGGAACACTGAAGCTTTCTTT	CASSKPPGNTEAFF
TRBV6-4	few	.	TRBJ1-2	TGTGCCAGCAGTAATTCTGGCTATGGCTACACCTTC	CASSNSGYGYTF
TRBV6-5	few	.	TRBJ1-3	TGTGCCAGCAGTTACTCCGGCGGGGACGGAAACACCATATATTTT	CASSYSGGDGNTIYF
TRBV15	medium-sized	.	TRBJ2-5	TGTGCCACCAGCAGAGGGTCAGAACAAGAGACCCAGTACTTC	CATSRGSEQETQYF
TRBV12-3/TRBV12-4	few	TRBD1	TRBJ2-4	TGTGCCAGCAGTTCGGGACAGGGGGCGGGATTAGGCAAAAACATTCAGTACTTC	CASSSGQGAGLGKNIQYF
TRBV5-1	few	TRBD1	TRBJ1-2	TGCGCCAGCAGCACCAGGGACAGGGGGCTCTATGGCTACACCTTC	CASSTRDRGLYGYTF
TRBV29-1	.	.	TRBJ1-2	TGCAGCGTTGAAAACCCGGGGGCTAACTATGGCTACACCTTC	CSVENPGANYGYTF
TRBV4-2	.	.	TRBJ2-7	TGTGCCAGCAGCCAAGAGATACAGGCGTACGAGCAGTACTTC	CASSQEIQAYEQYF
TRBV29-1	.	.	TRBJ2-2	TGCAGCGCTTTCGGGACACCGAACACCGGGGAGCTGTTTTTT	CSAFGTPNTGELFF
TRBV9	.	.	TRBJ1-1	TGTGCCAGCAGCGTAGTATCACGGAACACTGAAGCTTTCTTT	CASSVVSRNTEAFF
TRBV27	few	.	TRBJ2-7	TGTGCCAGCAGTGGGGACCGATCCTACGAGCAGTACTTC	CASSGDRSYEQYF
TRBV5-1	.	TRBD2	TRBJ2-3	TGCGCCAGCAGCAGGACTAGCGGGGGCTCAGATACGCAGTATTTT	CASSRTSGGSDTQYF
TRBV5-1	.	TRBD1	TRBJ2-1	TGCGCCAGCAGCGTTTCTGCGGGACAGGGGTACAATGAGCAGTTCTTC	CASSVSAGQGYNEQFF
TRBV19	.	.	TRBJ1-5	TGTGCCAGTAGGAACCCAGGGGCGGATAGCAATCAGCCCCAGCATTTT	CASRNPGADSNQPQHF
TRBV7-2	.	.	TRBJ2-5	TGTGCCAGCAGCTTCCCCACCCACCTTGTGCAGTGGGGCGAGACCCAGTACTTC	CASSFPTHLVQWGETQYF
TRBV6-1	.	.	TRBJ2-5	TGTGCCAGCAGCCCGGGGGACAGTGGAATAGAGACCCAGTACTTC	CASSPGDSGIETQYF
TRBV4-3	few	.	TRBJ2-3	TGCGCCAGCAGCCAAGAGGGCAAAGACACAGATACGCAGTATTTT	CASSQEGKDTDTQYF
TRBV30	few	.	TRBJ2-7	TGTGCCTGGTCACTTAGCTCCTACGAGCAGTACTTC	CAWSLSSYEQYF
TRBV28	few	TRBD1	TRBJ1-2	TGTGCCACCCCAAGGGACAGGGTTGGCTATGGCTACACCTTC	CATPRDRVGYGYTF
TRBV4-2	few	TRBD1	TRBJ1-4	TGTGCCAGCAGCGTTACCGGGACAGGGAATGAAAAACTGTTTTTT	CASSVTGTGNEKLFF
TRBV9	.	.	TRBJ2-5	TGTGCCAGCAGCGTAGGGAACGGGGGGCGCGGTGAGACCCAGTACTTC	CASSVGNGGRGETQYF
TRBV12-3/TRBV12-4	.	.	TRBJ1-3	TGTGCCAGCAGTTTAGGGGCGAACTCTGGAAACACCATATATTTT	CASSLGANSGNTIYF
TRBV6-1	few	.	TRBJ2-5	TGTGCCAGCACTTTACCCGGGGGCGAGACCCAGTACTTC	CASTLPGGETQYF
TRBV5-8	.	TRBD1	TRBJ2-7	TGTGCCAGCAGCCTAAGACAGGGGACGGGACGGGAGCAGTACTTC	CASSLRQGTGREQYF
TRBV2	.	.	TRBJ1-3	TGTGCCAGCAGTGCCCGTCCTGGAAACACCATATATTTT	CASSARPGNTIYF
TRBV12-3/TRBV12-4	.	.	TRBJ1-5	TGTGCCAGCAGTTTGAGTGTGGGGAACAGTCAGCCCCAGCATTTT	CASSLSVGNSQPQHF
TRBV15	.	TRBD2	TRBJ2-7	TGTGCCACCAGCAGGCCGGGAACCGGGAGGGCCTCCTACGAGCAGTACTTC	CATSRPGTGRASYEQYF
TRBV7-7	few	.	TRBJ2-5	TGTGCTAGCAGTAGATCGAATGGAGAGACCCAGTACTTC	CASSRSNGETQYF
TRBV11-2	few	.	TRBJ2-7	TGTGCCAGCAGCTTCCAACAGTACGAGCAGTACTTC	CASSFQQYEQYF
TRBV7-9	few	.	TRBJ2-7	TGTGCCAGCATGCTAGCCGGTTCCTACGAGCAGTACTTC	CASMLAGSYEQYF
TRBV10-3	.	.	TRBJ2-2	TGTGCCATCAGTAGTCTAGGCTCGAACACCGGGGAGCTGTTTTTT	CAISSLGSNTGELFF
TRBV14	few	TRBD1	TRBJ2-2	TGTGCCAGCAGACCCTCAAGGGGGACAGCGAACACCGGGGAGCTGTTTTTT	CASRPSRGTANTGELFF
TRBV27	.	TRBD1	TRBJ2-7	TGTGCCAGCAGTGCCGTTACCGGGACAGGGGTTTACTACGAGCAGTACTTC	CASSAVTGTGVYYEQYF